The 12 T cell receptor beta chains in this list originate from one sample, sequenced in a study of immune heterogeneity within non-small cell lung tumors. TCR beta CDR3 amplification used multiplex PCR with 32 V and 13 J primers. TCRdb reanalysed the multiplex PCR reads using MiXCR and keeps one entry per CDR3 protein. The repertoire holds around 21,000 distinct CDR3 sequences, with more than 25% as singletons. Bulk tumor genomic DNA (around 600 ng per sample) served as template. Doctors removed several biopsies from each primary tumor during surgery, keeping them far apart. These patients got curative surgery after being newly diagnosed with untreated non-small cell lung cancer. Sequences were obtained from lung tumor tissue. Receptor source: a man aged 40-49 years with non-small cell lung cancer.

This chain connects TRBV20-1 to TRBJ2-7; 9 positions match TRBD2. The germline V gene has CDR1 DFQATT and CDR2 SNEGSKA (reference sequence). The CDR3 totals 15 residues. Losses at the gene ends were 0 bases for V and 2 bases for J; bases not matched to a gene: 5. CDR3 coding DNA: TGCAGTGCTAGAGATGACGCTAGCGGGACCTACGAGCAGTACTTC. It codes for CSARDDASGTYEQYF.

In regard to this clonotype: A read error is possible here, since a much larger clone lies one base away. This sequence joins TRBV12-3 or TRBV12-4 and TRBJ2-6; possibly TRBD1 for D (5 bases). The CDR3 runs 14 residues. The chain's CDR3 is CASSPPSGAKVLTF. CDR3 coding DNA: TGTGCCAGCAGCCCCCCCTCTGGGGCCAAAGTCCTGACTTTC.

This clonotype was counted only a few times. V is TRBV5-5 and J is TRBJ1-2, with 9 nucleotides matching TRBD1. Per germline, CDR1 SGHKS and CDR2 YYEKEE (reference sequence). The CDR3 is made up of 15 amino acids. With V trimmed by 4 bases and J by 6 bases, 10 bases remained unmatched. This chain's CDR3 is CASSLTADRGDGYTF. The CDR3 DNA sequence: TGTGCCAGCAGCCTAACTGCGGACAGGGGTGATGGCTACACCTTC.

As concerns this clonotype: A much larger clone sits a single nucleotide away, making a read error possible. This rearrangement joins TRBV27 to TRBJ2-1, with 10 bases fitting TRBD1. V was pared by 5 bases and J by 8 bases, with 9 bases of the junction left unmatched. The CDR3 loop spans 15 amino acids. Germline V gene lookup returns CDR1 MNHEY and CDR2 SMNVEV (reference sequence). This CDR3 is CASSPWTGGDYEQFF. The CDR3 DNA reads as TGTGCCAGCAGTCCCTGGACAGGGGGTGACTATGAGCAGTTCTTC.

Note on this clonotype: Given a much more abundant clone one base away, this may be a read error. CDR3 residues: CANRLQGGSNGANEKLFF. The CDR3 nucleotides read TGTGCCAACAGGTTGCAGGGAGGGAGTAATGGAGCTAATGAAAAACTGTTTTTT. The genes are TRBV2 and TRBJ1-4; TRBD1 might be the D (5 bases). The CDR3 runs to 18 residues. Trimming pared 10 bases from V and 3 bases from J, leaving 27 bases between. The germline V gene encodes CDR1 SNHLY and CDR2 FYNNEI. Supplemented by reference TRBV2 and TRBJ1-4, the full variable domain reads EPEVTQTPSHQVTQMGQEVILRCVPISNHLYFYWYRQILGQKVEFLVSFYNNEISEKSEIFDDQFSVERPDGSNFTLKIRSTKLEDSAMYFCANRLQGGSNGANEKLFFGSGTQLSVL.

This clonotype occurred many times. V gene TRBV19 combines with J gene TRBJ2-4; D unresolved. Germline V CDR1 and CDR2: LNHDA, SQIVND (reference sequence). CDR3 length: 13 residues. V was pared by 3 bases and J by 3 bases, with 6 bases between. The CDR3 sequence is CASSIGNKNIQYF. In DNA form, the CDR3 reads TGTGCCAGTAGTATCGGAAACAAAAACATTCAGTACTTC.

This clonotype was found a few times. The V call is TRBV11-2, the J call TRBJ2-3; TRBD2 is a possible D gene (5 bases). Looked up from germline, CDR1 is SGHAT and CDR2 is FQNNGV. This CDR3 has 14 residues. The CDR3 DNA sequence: TGTGCTAACATCAAAGGGAGAGGCACAGATACGCAGTATTTT. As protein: CANIKGRGTDTQYF.

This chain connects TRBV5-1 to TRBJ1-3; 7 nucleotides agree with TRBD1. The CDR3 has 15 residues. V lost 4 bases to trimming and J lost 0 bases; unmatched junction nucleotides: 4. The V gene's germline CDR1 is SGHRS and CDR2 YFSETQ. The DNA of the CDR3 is TGCGCCAGCAGCGTGGACAGGCTCTCTGGAAACACCATATATTTT. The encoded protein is CASSVDRLSGNTIYF.

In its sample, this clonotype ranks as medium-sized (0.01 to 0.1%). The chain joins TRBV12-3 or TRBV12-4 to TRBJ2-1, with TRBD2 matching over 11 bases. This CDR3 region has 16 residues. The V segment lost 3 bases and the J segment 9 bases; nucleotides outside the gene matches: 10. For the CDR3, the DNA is TGTGCCAGCAGTTTTGTTGGGCTAGCGGGAGGAGTTGAGCAGTTCTTC. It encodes CASSFVGLAGGVEQFF.

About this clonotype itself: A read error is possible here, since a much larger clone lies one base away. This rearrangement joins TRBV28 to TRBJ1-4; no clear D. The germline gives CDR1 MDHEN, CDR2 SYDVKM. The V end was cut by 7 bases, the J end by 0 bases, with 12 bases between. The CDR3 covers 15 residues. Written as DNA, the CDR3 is TGTGCCAGCACCCCTTTGAGAGCAACTAATGAAAAACTGTTTTTT. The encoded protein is CASTPLRATNEKLFF.

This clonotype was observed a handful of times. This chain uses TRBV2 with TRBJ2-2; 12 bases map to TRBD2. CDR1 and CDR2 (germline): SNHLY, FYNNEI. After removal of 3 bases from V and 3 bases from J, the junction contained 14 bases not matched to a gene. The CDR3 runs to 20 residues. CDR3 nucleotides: TGTGCCAGCAGTGATCCTAGCGGGAGGGCCGAGGTCTATTACACCGGGGAGCTGTTTTTT. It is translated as CASSDPSGRAEVYYTGELFF.

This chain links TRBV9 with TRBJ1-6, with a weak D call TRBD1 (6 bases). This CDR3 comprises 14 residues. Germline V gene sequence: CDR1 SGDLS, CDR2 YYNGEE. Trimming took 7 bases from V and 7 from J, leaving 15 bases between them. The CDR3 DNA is TGTGCCAGCCGGGACATCGAGGCGAATTCACCCCTCCACTTT. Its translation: CASRDIEANSPLHF.